This entry describes one T cell receptor (beta chain). This clone was observed a handful of times. Its specific antigen is unknown. The input lacks base qualities; no much larger clone sits a single base away. Healthy HIV-negative adults with no recently reported acute infections or vaccinations were included as donors. Every donor was a Caucasian adult living in Nashville, Tennessee, USA. CD4+ T cells were enriched by magnetic negative selection; naive cells were then positively selected on CD45RA, and the negative fraction formed the memory subset. Blood was obtained by leukapheresis, after which PBMCs were separated by Ficoll-Histopaque density gradient centrifugation and cryopreserved in liquid nitrogen vapor phase. Analytical flow cytometry was used to check the purity and quantity of each magnetically sorted T cell population. Genomic DNA was isolated from every sorted fraction and measured by UV absorbance on a Nanodrop 2000c.

The CDR3 has 11 amino acids, counting the end cysteine and phenylalanine. Here the CDR3 DNA is all that survives: 33 bases in frame from base 1. Between the V and J ends, shortened by 0 bases and 12 bases respectively, the junction contains 10 bases. CDR1 and CDR2 are drawn from the germline V gene (reference sequence): SGHNT, YYREEE. This sample is part of a study of shared clonotypes between healthy human individuals (TCRdb year 2020). Turning to the overall study: A few men and a couple of women, aged 18 to 49 years, made up the cohort. For each donor, CD4 naive and CD4 memory were each run on three plates, CD8 naive on two plates, and CD8 memory on one plate. Blood TCR repertoires of roughly 5 healthy adults were deeply sequenced to estimate repertoire size and the extent of clonotype sharing between individuals. Libraries were prepared and TCR repertoires were sequenced by different laboratories using diverse techniques, in order to increase sequencing depth and limit assay-specific biases. Leukapheresis yielded between about 0.9 and 8.9 billion PBMCs per donor.

Overall study outcomes, separate from this receptor: The small number of donors limited the genetic and exposure-history diversity represented. Rarefaction of sorted-subset datasets indicated incomplete sequencing despite the large sequencing depth. Compared with non-shared clonotypes, the clonotypes found in all four sorted-subset donors had higher generation probabilities. Estimated clonotype richness was generally larger for naive than for memory subsets. Pairwise subsampling indicated that sequencing depth was expected to affect the degree of clonotype sharing among donors. Sharing across four donors was observed for about 4.8% of naive CD4, less than 4% of naive CD8, roughly 2.4% of memory CD4, and about 0.4% of memory CD8 clonotypes. Sampling was restricted to blood, and TCR repertoires in tissue are likely to differ from TCR repertoires in blood.

Using the deep immunoSEQ assay, TCR CDR3 regions were amplified from genomic DNA by multiplex PCR. Extracted genomic DNA from each cell subset was spread evenly across all wells of several immunoSEQ 96-well plates, with each plate serving as a replicate. For sorted subsets, 150 to 250 ng of genomic DNA, equivalent to roughly 30,000 T cell genomes, went into each replicate PCR. The purified libraries were quantified using a Qubit 3.0 fluorometer, sized with a Bioanalyzer 2100, and then quantified again using the KAPA Library Quantification kit. Every immunoSEQ 96-well plate was sequenced on a dedicated single-read 150-cycle Illumina NextSeq 550 flow cell. The original methods were these. Because the immunoSEQ output included only junctional sequences and no quality scores, the filtering could not be the same as the filtering used for full-length reads. To assign V/J genes and CDR3, sequences were annotated against IMGT germline references using PyIR, a Python wrapper for IgBLAST v1.9. Any read was removed if the V/J assignment was weak (E-value above 1e-6), the CDR3 was missing, or the read contained stop codons, out-of-frame junctions, or ambiguous translated residues. V3J clonotypes were defined by identical inferred V gene, J gene, and CDR3 amino acid sequence. Percentage overlap between repertoires was computed as shared unique clonotypes divided by the size of the smaller repertoire. Richness of each repertoire was evaluated using RTK rarefaction, the Chao1 estimator, and Recon v2.1 estimates of unobserved clonotypes. For all TCRbeta clonotypes obtained by the gDNA method from a few donors, generation probabilities were computed with OLGA. TCRdb provides this immuneACCESS table in a form limited to in-frame rearrangements. Some clones are lacking; in checked studies, under half of them reflect an unresolved V gene, and why the rest are absent is not known. That table furnishes V, J and clone size, whereas the DNA furnished D and trimming. The sample profile shows about 1 million clones; approximately 76% of them were found once. The ten top clones hold less than 1.5% of the sample.

The sample consisted of memory CD4+ T cells sorted from blood. The cell subset or site label, as the study defines it: CD45RA-negative fraction. This clonotype originated in a man in his late teens or twenties in good health. The sequence joins TRBV5-4 to TRBJ2-7; the D gene is perhaps TRBD2, on 6 matching bases. CDR3 sequence: CASSLDRLGYF. The nucleotide sequence reads as follows: TGTGCCAGCAGCTTGGACAGACTAGGGTACTTC.